The 20 T cell receptor beta chains listed next were all sequenced from one sample in a study of T cell changes during pregnancy in multiple sclerosis. Libraries were prepared by immunoSEQ multiplex PCR; TCRdb keeps only in-frame clonotypes and omits some of them. The sample records about 59,000 clones, approximately 93% being singletons. The material sequenced was CD8+ T cells from peripheral blood mononuclear cells, taken in the third trimester of pregnancy. These receptors were obtained from a female donor with multiple sclerosis, enrolled in a pregnancy study.

The chain employs TRBV5-6 and TRBJ2-2, with D perhaps matching TRBD1 (5 bases). This CDR3 spans 13 amino acids. V gave up 4 bases and J gave up 7 bases, with 11 bases separating them. CDR1 is SGHDT and CDR2 is YYEEEE in the germline V gene. The CDR3 spells CASSQGSGGELFF. The CDR3 nucleotides are TGTGCCAGCAGCCAGGGCTCAGGCGGGGAGCTGTTTTTT.

The genes are TRBV28 and TRBJ2-7, with TRBD1 identical over 7 bases. Germline trimming cut 6 bases from V and 3 bases from J; bases unmatched to any gene: 8. The CDR3 covers 14 residues. Per the germline V gene, CDR1 is MDHEN and CDR2 is SYDVKM. The CDR3 region has the DNA TGTGCCAGCAGCGACAGGGTTTCATACTACGAGCAGTACTTC. The encoded protein is CASSDRVSYYEQYF. The whole variable domain, remainder taken from reference TRBV28 and TRBJ2-7, is DVKVTQSSRYLVKRTGEKVFLECVQDMDHENMFWYRQDPGLGLRLIYFSYDVKMKEKGDIPEGYSVSREKKERFSLILESASTNQTSMYLCASSDRVSYYEQYFGPGTRLTVT.

J is TRBJ1-2 and V is TRBV5-1, with D possibly being TRBD1 (6 bases). This CDR3 is built from 12 residues. V dropped 0 bases and J dropped 8 bases, with 8 bases sitting between them. Per germline, CDR1 SGHRS and CDR2 YFSETQ. The CDR3 DNA is TGCGCCAGCAGCTTGGAGGGGGTGGGCTACACCTTC. Encoded protein: CASSLEGVGYTF.

This sequence joins TRBV29-1 and TRBJ2-2, with 7 bases fitting TRBD1. This CDR3 is built from 13 residues. Germline CDR1 SQVTM, CDR2 ANQGSEA. With 6 bases clipped from V and 6 bases from J, the junction kept 7 bases outside the gene matches. CDR3 DNA: TGCAGCGTCGTTAAACAGGGGCCCGGGGAGCTGTTTTTT. It yields the protein CSVVKQGPGELFF.

J is TRBJ1-3 and V is TRBV18; tentatively, D is TRBD1 (6 bases). In germline, CDR1 is KGHSH, CDR2 LQKENI. V lost 2 bases and J lost 3, with 11 bases in between. CDR3 length: 15 amino acids. CDR3 bases: TGTGCCAGCTCACCAGGCGGGGGCTTTGGAAACACCATATATTTT. The encoded protein is CASSPGGGFGNTIYF.

This chain links TRBV5-4 with TRBJ2-7; D is possibly TRBD2 (7 bases). The CDR3 is 14 amino acids. Germline CDR1 SGHNT, CDR2 YYREEE (reference sequence). Deletions cut 0 bases from V and 2 bases from J, with 9 bases between. The CDR3 coding sequence is TGTGCCAGCAGCTTGGAGGGGGGGACCTACGAGCAGTACTTC. Translation: CASSLEGGTYEQYF.

V and J are TRBV6-6 and TRBJ1-1; unclear D gene. V dropped 2 bases and J dropped 6 bases, with 13 bases sitting between them. CDR3 length: 14 amino acids. Germline CDR1 MNHNY, CDR2 SVGAGI (reference sequence). The CDR3 DNA reads TGTGCCAGCAGTTACCGGGATCTGGACGCTGAAGCTTTCTTT. As protein: CASSYRDLDAEAFF.

This clone was recorded only once. V is TRBV30 and J is TRBJ1-2; D gene unclear. V lost 2 bases to trimming and J lost 7 bases, with 14 bases between them. The V gene's germline CDR1 is GTSNPN and CDR2 SVGIG (reference sequence). This CDR3 is built from 13 residues. In nucleotides, the CDR3 is TGTGCCTGGAGTACCGGTCCCCGGGGTGGCTACACCTTC. Encoded protein: CAWSTGPRGGYTF.

The chain carries TRBV5-6 and TRBJ2-7; D remains ambiguous. Trimming took off 0 bases at V and 2 bases at J, with 6 bases between the two ends. CDR1 SGHDT and CDR2 YYEEEE come from the germline V gene. The CDR3 runs to 13 residues. The CDR3 sequence is CASSLVAAYEQYF. CDR3 sequence (DNA): TGTGCCAGCAGCTTGGTTGCAGCCTACGAGCAGTACTTC.

This clone was seen once. The CDR3 DNA follows: TGTGCCAGCAGTGAATTCCGGGACAGGGTTTTAGGCTACACCTTC. This encodes CASSEFRDRVLGYTF. The rearrangement links TRBV2 to TRBJ1-2; 9 bases align to TRBD1. CDR1 and CDR2 (germline): SNHLY, FYNNEI. The V and J ends lost 2 bases and 8 bases, in that order; junction bases with no gene match: 9. The CDR3 length is 15 residues.

V usage is TRBV2 and J usage is TRBJ2-1; 7 bases fit TRBD1. V trimming: 6 bases; J trimming: 7 bases; junction bases outside the gene matches: 9. In germline, CDR1 is SNHLY, CDR2 FYNNEI. This CDR3 region has 14 residues. In DNA, the CDR3 is TGTGCCAGCAGGGCATTATACAGGGGAAATGAGCAGTTCTTC. This gives the protein CASRALYRGNEQFF.

J is TRBJ1-1 and V is TRBV5-1, with TRBD1 as a possible D gene (6 bases). V gave up 4 bases and J gave up 5 bases, with 15 bases separating them. Per the germline V gene, CDR1 is SGHRS and CDR2 is YFSETQ. This CDR3 has 14 residues. This CDR3 reads CASSVQGRVTEAFF. DNA of the CDR3: TGCGCCAGCAGCGTACAGGGCCGGGTGACTGAAGCTTTCTTT.

The J gene is TRBJ2-4, the V gene TRBV4-3; 7 nucleotides align to TRBD2. Germline CDR1 reads LGHNA; CDR2 reads YSLEER. The length of the CDR3 is 16 residues. The trim removed 1 base at V and 7 bases at J, leaving 10 bases unmatched. CDR3 sequence: CASSQGSGRAGNIQYF. CDR3 coding DNA: TGCGCCAGCAGCCAAGGTTCGGGGAGGGCGGGGAACATTCAGTACTTC.

This clone showed up just once. V is TRBV7-9 and J is TRBJ2-7; 14 bases line up with TRBD2. CDR1 and CDR2 (germline): SEHNR, FQNEAQ (reference sequence). J lost 7 bases, V lost 4 bases, and 9 bases had no gene match. The CDR3 covers 16 residues. CDR3 sequence (DNA): TGTGCCAGCAGCTCGGGACTAGCGGGAGCATCTTGGGAGCAGTACTTC. It translates to CASSSGLAGASWEQYF.

The J gene is TRBJ1-2, the V gene TRBV7-8; the D is unclear. The CDR3 spans 14 residues. V was pared by 5 bases and J by 0 bases, with 10 bases between. Germline lookup yields CDR1 SGHVS and CDR2 FQNEAQ. The CDR3 DNA follows: TGTGCCAGCAGCCCCGCAGTGGCTAACTATGGCTACACCTTC. Translating it yields CASSPAVANYGYTF.

This chain connects TRBV27 to TRBJ1-1; D call uncertain. Germline V gives CDR1 MNHEY, CDR2 SMNVEV (reference sequence). The CDR3 contains 13 residues. The germline V and J ends were trimmed by 6 bases and 3 bases, with 11 bases remaining between them. CDR3 residues: CASREGGYTEAFF. In nucleotides, the CDR3 is TGTGCCAGCAGGGAGGGAGGATACACTGAAGCTTTCTTT.

This sequence joins TRBV19 and TRBJ2-3, with D perhaps matching TRBD2 (7 bases). This CDR3 has 14 residues. V was clipped by 7 bases and J by 3 bases, with 14 bases between them. CDR1 is LNHDA, CDR2 SQIVND, per germline (reference sequence). The CDR3 sequence: CASTRGASTDTQYF. CDR3 coding DNA: TGTGCCAGTACTCGGGGGGCTAGTACAGATACGCAGTATTTT.

This clone was observed once. The V gene is TRBV29-1, the J gene TRBJ2-7; TRBD1 matches 7 bases. The CDR3 consists of 14 residues. The V segment lost 4 bases and the J segment 1 base; nucleotides outside the gene matches: 7. Germline lookup yields CDR1 SQVTM and CDR2 ANQGSEA. The chain's CDR3 is CSVADRVPSYEQYF. The CDR3 DNA is TGCAGCGTTGCTGACAGGGTCCCTTCCTACGAGCAGTACTTC.

The chain recombines TRBV7-9 with TRBJ2-3, with 7 bases aligning to TRBD1. CDR1 is SEHNR, CDR2 FQNEAQ, per germline (reference sequence). The V segment lost 5 bases and the J segment 2 bases; nucleotides outside the gene matches: 10. This CDR3 is built from 16 residues. This CDR3 reads CASSAKRQGHTDTQYF. The CDR3 DNA reads as TGTGCCAGCAGCGCAAAACGACAGGGACACACAGATACGCAGTATTTT.

This clone was counted a single time. J is TRBJ2-1 and V is TRBV4-2; TRBD2 matches at 11 bases. In germline, CDR1 is LGHNA, CDR2 YNFKEQ. This CDR3 contains 15 residues. Trimming cost V 0 bases and J 16 bases; bases outside gene matches: 11. CDR3 residues: CASSQDVAGGGIGFF. The CDR3, as DNA: TGTGCCAGCAGCCAAGATGTAGCGGGAGGGGGAATTGGTTTCTTC.